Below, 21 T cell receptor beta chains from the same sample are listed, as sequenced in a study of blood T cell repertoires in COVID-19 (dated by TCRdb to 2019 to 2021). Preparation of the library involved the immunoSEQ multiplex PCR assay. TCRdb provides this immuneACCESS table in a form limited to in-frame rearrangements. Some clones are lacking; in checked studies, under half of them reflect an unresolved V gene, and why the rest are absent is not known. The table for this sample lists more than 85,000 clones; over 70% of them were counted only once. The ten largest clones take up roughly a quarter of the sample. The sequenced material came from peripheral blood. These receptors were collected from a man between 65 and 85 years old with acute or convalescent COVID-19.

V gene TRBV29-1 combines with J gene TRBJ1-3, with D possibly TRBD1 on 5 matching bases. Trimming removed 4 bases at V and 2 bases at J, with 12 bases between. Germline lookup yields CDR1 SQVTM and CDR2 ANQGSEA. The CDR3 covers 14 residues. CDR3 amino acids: CSVVKVTAGNTIYF. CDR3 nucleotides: TGCAGCGTTGTTAAGGTGACAGCTGGAAACACCATATATTTT.

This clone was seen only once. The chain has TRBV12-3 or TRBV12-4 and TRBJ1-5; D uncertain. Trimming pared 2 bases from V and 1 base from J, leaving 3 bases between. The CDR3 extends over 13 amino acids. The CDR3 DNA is TGTGCCAGCAGTTTAATAAGCAATCAGCCCCAGCATTTT. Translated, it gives CASSLISNQPQHF.

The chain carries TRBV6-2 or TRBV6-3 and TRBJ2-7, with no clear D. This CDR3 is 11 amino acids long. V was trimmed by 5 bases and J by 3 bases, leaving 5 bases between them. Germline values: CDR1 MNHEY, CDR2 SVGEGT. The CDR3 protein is CASSHNYEQYF. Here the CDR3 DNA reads TGTGCCAGCAGTCACAACTACGAGCAGTACTTC.

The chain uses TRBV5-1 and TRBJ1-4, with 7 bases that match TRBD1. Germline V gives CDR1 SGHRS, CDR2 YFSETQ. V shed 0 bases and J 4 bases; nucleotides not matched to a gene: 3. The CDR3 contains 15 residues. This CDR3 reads CASSLGDSYNEKLFF. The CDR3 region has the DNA TGCGCCAGCAGCTTGGGGGACAGTTATAATGAAAAACTGTTTTTT.

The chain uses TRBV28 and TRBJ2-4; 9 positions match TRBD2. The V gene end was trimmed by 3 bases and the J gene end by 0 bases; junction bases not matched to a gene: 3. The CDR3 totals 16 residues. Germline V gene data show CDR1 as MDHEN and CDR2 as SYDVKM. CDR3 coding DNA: TGTGCCAGCAGTTTCAGAGCGGGAGGAGCCAAAAACATTCAGTACTTC. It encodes CASSFRAGGAKNIQYF.

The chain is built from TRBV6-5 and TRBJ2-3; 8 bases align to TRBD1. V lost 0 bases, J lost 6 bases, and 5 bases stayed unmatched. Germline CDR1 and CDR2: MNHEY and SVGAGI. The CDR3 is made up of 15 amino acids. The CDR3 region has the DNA TGTGCCAGCAGTTACTCCGGGACAGGAGTGGATACGCAGTATTTT. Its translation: CASSYSGTGVDTQYF.

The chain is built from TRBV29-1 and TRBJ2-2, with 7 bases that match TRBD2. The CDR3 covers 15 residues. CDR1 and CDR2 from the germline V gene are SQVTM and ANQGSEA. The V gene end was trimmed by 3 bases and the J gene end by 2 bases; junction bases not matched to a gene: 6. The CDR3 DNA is TGCAGCGTTGACCCCAGCGGGACTAACACCGGGGAGCTGTTTTTT. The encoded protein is CSVDPSGTNTGELFF.

This chain's CDR3 is CSASRVDRGTNEKLFF. The DNA of the CDR3 is TGCAGTGCTAGTCGCGTCGACCGGGGGACTAATGAAAAACTGTTTTTT. The chain combines TRBV20-1 with TRBJ1-4; weak D call: TRBD1 (5 bases). Per the germline V gene, CDR1 is DFQATT and CDR2 is SNEGSKA (reference sequence). V dropped 3 bases and J dropped 2 bases, with 16 bases sitting between them. The CDR3 runs 16 residues.

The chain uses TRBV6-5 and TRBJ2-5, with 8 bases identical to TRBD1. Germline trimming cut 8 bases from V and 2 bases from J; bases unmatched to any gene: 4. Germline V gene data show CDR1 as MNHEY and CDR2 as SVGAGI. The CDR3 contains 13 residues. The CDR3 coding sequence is TGTGCCAGCGGACAGGGTATGCAAGAGACCCAGTACTTC. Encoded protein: CASGQGMQETQYF.

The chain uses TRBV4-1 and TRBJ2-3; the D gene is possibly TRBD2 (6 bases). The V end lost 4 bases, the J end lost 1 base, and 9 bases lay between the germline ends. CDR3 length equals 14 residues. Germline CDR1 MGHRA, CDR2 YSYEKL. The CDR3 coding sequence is TGCGCCAGCAGCCTTGGGACTGGCACAGATACGCAGTATTTT. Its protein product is CASSLGTGTDTQYF.

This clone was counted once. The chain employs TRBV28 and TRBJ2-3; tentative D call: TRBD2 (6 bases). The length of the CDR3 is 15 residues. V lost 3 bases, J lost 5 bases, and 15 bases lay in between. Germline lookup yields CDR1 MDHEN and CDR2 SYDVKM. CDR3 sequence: CASSLEGRVIDTQYF. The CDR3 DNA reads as TGTGCCAGCAGTTTGGAGGGCAGGGTAATAGATACGCAGTATTTT.

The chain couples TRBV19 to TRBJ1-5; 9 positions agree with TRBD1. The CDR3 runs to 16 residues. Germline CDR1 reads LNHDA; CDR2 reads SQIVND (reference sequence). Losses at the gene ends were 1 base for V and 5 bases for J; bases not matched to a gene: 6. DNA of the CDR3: TGTGCCAGTAGTATAGGGGGGTGGACAGGGGATCAGCCCCAGCATTTT. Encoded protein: CASSIGGWTGDQPQHF.

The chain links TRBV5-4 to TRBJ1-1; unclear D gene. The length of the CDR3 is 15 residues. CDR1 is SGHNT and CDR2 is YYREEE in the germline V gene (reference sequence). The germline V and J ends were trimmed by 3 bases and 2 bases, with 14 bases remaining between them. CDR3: CASSSRLVGNTEAFF. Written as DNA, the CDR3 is TGTGCCAGCAGCTCCCGTCTGGTGGGCAACACTGAAGCTTTCTTT.

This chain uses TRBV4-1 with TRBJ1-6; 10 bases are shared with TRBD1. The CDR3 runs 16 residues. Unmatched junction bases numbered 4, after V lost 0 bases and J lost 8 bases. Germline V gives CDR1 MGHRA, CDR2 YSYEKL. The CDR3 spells CASSQEPGQGYSPLHF. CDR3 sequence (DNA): TGCGCCAGCAGCCAAGAACCGGGACAGGGGTATTCACCCCTCCACTTT.

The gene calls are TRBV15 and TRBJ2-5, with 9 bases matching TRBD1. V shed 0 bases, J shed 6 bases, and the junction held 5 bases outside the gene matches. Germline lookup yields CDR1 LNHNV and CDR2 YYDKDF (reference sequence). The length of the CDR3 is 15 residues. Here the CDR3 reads CATSRERTGEKTQYF. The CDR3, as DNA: TGTGCCACCAGCAGAGAAAGGACAGGGGAGAAGACCCAGTACTTC.

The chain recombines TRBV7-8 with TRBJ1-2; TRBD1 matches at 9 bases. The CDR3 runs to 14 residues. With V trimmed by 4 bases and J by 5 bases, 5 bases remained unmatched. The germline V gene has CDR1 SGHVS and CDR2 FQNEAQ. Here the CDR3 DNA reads TGTGCCAGCAGCTCGGGGACAGGGCTTTATGGCTACACCTTC. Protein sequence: CASSSGTGLYGYTF.

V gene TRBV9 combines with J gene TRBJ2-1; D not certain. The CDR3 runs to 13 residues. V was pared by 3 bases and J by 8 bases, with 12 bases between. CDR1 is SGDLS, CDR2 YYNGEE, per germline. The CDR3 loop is CASSAHYSDEQFF. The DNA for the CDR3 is TGTGCCAGCAGCGCACACTATTCAGATGAGCAGTTCTTC.

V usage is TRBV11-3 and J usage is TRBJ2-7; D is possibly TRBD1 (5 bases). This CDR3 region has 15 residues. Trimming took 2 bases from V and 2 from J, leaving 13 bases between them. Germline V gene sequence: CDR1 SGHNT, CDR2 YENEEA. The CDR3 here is CASSLRPDSAYEQYF. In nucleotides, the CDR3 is TGTGCCAGCAGCTTAAGACCAGACAGTGCCTACGAGCAGTACTTC.

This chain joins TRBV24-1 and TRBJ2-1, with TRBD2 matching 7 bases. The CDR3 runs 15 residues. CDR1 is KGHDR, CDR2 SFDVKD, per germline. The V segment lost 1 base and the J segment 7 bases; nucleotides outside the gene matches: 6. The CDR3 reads CATSDFGGRLNEQFF. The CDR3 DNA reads TGTGCCACCAGTGATTTCGGCGGGAGATTGAATGAGCAGTTCTTC.

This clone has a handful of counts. In nucleotides, the CDR3 is TGCAGCGCATCATCAAGCGGGAGGGGGGACAATGAGCAGTTCTTC. Encoded protein: CSASSSGRGDNEQFF. The chain joins TRBV29-1 to TRBJ2-1, with 10 bases lining up with TRBD2. V gave up 7 bases and J gave up 5 bases; unmatched junction bases: 11. This CDR3 comprises 15 residues. Germline V gene sequence: CDR1 SQVTM, CDR2 ANQGSEA.

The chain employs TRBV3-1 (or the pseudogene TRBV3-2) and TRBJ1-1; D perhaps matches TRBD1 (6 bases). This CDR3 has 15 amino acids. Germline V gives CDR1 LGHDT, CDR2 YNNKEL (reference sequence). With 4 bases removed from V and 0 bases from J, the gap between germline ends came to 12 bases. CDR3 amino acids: CASSLGQIMNTEAFF. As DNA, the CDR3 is TGTGCCAGCAGCCTAGGACAGATCATGAACACTGAAGCTTTCTTT.